This TCR beta chain originates from a study of cytomegalovirus exposure and HLA in healthy donors. Germline assignment: CDR1 LNHNV and CDR2 YYDKDF (reference sequence). Trimming removed 3 bases at V and 2 bases at J, with 20 bases between. The CDR3 is made up of 17 amino acids. PCR used 60 Vbeta primers and 13 Jbeta primers. Profiled with immunoSEQ multiplex PCR; TCRdb holds only in-frame clones, not every one. The sample contains fewer than 150,000 clones, about 79% of which appear only once. Sequencing used PBMCs. This chain joins TRBV15 and TRBJ2-7; weak D call: TRBD2 (6 bases). This clonotype was obtained from a male donor in good health and CMV-seronegative. In DNA form, the CDR3 reads TGTGCCACCAGCAGTTCTGTGGCGCGGGGCAGTACCTACGAGCAGTACTTC. It encodes CATSSSVARGSTYEQYF.